This T cell receptor beta chain was profiled in a study of early stage breast cancer tumors. Study background: Seven to nine ER+/PR+/HER2- tumors were invasive ductal; a few were invasive lobular. Findings and limits, study-wide: Most shared enriched TCRB sequences were commonly generated ones.

On this clone: As yet, its antigen is unknown.

Sequencing used immunoSEQ multiplex PCR; TCRdb keeps in-frame clones, though not all of them. The data show tens of thousands of clones, 75% to 85% seen once. Trimming cost V 4 bases and J 1 base; bases outside gene matches: 6. The CDR3 contains 16 residues. Per the germline V gene, CDR1 is MNHNS and CDR2 is SASEGT. Material: blood. The receptor was isolated from a person aged 60 to 70 with breast cancer. The chain combines TRBV6-1 with TRBJ2-3; 9 bases match TRBD1. The CDR3 is CASSANRGRGTDTQYF. DNA for the CDR3: TGTGCCAGCAGTGCGAACAGGGGGCGCGGCACAGATACGCAGTATTTT.